These T cell receptor beta chains were read from a single sample in a study of OX40 agonist ivuxolimab in advanced cancers. Libraries were prepared by immunoSEQ multiplex PCR; TCRdb keeps only in-frame clonotypes and omits some of them. Of 65,000 to 100,000 clones listed, almost 90% are singletons. The source was CD4+ or CD8+ T cells sorted from blood, collected in a trial of the OX40 agonist ivuxolimab. These receptors all come from an adult with an advanced solid tumor such as melanoma, head and neck, liver or kidney cancer. The CDR3 runs from the conserved cysteine through the conserved F or W. A D gene is named only where the DNA matches it firmly. Size values are once, few and many counts, or a class for expanded clones, and some rows have none.

D	V	size	J	CDR3	DNA
NA	TRBV5-1	NA	TRBJ1-1	CASSIRAGGQDTEAFF	TGCGCCAGCAGCATCCGGGCCGGGGGGCAGGACACTGAAGCTTTCTTT
TRBD2	TRBV5-4	NA	TRBJ2-1	CASSFGLAGDAYNEQFF	TGTGCCAGCAGCTTTGGACTAGCGGGAGATGCCTACAATGAGCAGTTCTTC
TRBD1	TRBV7-9	NA	TRBJ1-2	CASSAPGGSNGYTF	TGTGCCAGCAGCGCCCCAGGGGGCTCGAATGGCTACACCTTC
TRBD2	TRBV7-2	NA	TRBJ2-1	CASSLGAGGPGEQFF	TGTGCCAGCAGCTTAGGAGCGGGAGGCCCGGGGGAGCAGTTCTTC
TRBD1	TRBV5-5	NA	TRBJ2-7	CASSLSSGQGGYEQYF	TGTGCCAGCAGCTTGTCCTCGGGACAGGGGGGCTACGAGCAGTACTTC
TRBD2	TRBV6-5	NA	TRBJ2-5	CASSKREGPGTQYF	TGTGCCAGCAGTAAGCGGGAGGGCCCCGGGACCCAGTACTTC
TRBD2	TRBV5-4	once	TRBJ2-1	CASSPGGVLAGQYNEQFF	TGTGCCAGCAGCCCGGGTGGGGTTCTAGCGGGTCAATACAATGAGCAGTTCTTC
NA	TRBV19	NA	TRBJ1-2	CASKHREDYGYTF	TGTGCCAGTAAGCACAGGGAAGACTATGGCTACACCTTC
NA	TRBV5-6	NA	TRBJ2-1	CASSLSPVNEQFF	TGTGCCAGCAGCTTGAGTCCAGTGAATGAGCAGTTCTTC
NA	TRBV19	few	TRBJ1-2	CASSSLPGHPGYTF	TGTGCCAGTAGTTCGCTCCCGGGACACCCTGGCTACACCTTC
NA	TRBV6-5	NA	TRBJ2-7	CASRAGNSYEQYF	TGTGCCAGCAGAGCCGGGAACTCCTACGAGCAGTACTTC
TRBD2	TRBV5-1	NA	TRBJ2-1	CASMSGSSYNEQFF	TGCGCCAGCATGAGCGGGAGCTCCTACAATGAGCAGTTCTTC
NA	TRBV7-2	NA	TRBJ2-3	CASSLDSLTDTQYF	TGTGCCAGCAGCTTAGACAGCCTCACAGATACGCAGTATTTT
TRBD2	TRBV5-6	NA	TRBJ2-5	CASSKREEETQYF	TGTGCCAGCAGCAAGCGGGAGGAAGAGACCCAGTACTTC
NA	TRBV6-1	NA	TRBJ2-3	CASTVAGSTDTQYF	TGTGCCAGCACGGTTGCGGGGAGCACAGATACGCAGTATTTT
NA	TRBV5-4	NA	TRBJ2-2	CASSLIGERGTGELFF	TGTGCCAGCAGCTTGATAGGGGAAAGGGGCACCGGGGAGCTGTTTTTT
TRBD1	TRBV4-1	few	TRBJ1-1	CASSRRDRENTEAFF	TGCGCCAGCAGCCGCAGGGACAGGGAGAACACTGAAGCTTTCTTT
NA	TRBV5-1	few	TRBJ1-5	CASSLSGARDQPQHF	TGCGCCAGCAGCTTGTCAGGGGCGCGTGATCAGCCCCAGCATTTT
NA	TRBV7-9	NA	TRBJ2-1	CASSLVYNEQFF	TGTGCCAGCAGCTTGGTTTACAATGAGCAGTTCTTC
NA	TRBV19	once	TRBJ2-2	CASIGAGSTGELFF	TGTGCCAGTATAGGGGCGGGAAGCACCGGGGAGCTGTTTTTT
NA	TRBV7-3	NA	TRBJ2-1	CASSLNPRGDEQFF	TGTGCCAGCAGCTTAAATCCTCGGGGAGATGAGCAGTTCTTC
TRBD1	TRBV4-2	NA	TRBJ2-5	CASSQDKPGQGIGETQYF	TGTGCCAGCAGCCAAGATAAACCAGGACAGGGGATCGGGGAGACCCAGTACTTC
NA	TRBV6-6	few	TRBJ1-5	CASSYQTASNQPQHF	TGTGCCAGCAGTTACCAGACAGCCAGCAATCAGCCCCAGCATTTT
NA	TRBV4-1	many	TRBJ2-7	CASSQDTSQAYEQYF	TGCGCCAGCAGCCAAGATACGTCCCAGGCCTACGAGCAGTACTTC
NA	TRBV5-1	NA	TRBJ2-3	CASSWAGSTDTQYF	TGCGCCAGCAGCTGGGCAGGCAGCACAGATACGCAGTATTTT
NA	TRBV5-1	few	TRBJ2-5	CASSAWRRQSGMETQYF	TGCGCCAGCAGCGCCTGGCGTCGGCAGTCAGGGATGGAGACCCAGTACTTC
NA	TRBV2	NA	TRBJ2-1	CASSGTPYNEQFF	TGTGCCAGCAGCGGGACACCCTACAATGAGCAGTTCTTC
TRBD2	TRBV9	once	TRBJ2-3	CASSAAGEEDTQYF	TGTGCCAGCAGCGCCGCGGGGGAAGAAGATACGCAGTATTTT
TRBD1	TRBV7-9	NA	TRBJ2-3	CASSPRWSYRGTDTQYF	TGTGCCAGCAGCCCTAGGTGGTCGTACAGGGGGACAGATACGCAGTATTTT
TRBD2	TRBV7-2	NA	TRBJ2-7	CASSPRLANTPPYF	TGTGCCAGCAGCCCCAGACTAGCGAACACTCCCCCGTACTTC
TRBD1	TRBV7-2	NA	TRBJ1-2	CASSRDSYGYTF	TGTGCCAGCAGCCGGGACAGCTATGGCTACACCTTC
NA	TRBV28	NA	TRBJ1-2	CASSGTGIHRYYGYTF	TGTGCCAGCAGTGGCACAGGGATCCACCGCTACTATGGCTACACCTTC
NA	TRBV7-6	NA	TRBJ2-3	CASSFVADTQYF	TGTGCCAGCAGCTTTGTTGCGGATACGCAGTATTTT
NA	TRBV7-2	NA	TRBJ2-7	CASSPGTGRGGYEQYF	TGTGCCAGCAGCCCAGGCACGGGAAGGGGGGGTTACGAGCAGTACTTC
TRBD2	TRBV7-3	NA	TRBJ2-2	CASSRPGTSGSNTGELFF	TGTGCCAGCAGCAGGCCCGGGACTAGCGGATCGAACACCGGGGAGCTGTTTTTT
NA	TRBV19	few	TRBJ1-5	CASNWGGNQPQHF	TGTGCCTCAAACTGGGGTGGCAATCAGCCCCAGCATTTT
TRBD2	TRBV7-8	NA	TRBJ2-5	CASSSSSGNKIETQYF	TGTGCCAGCAGCTCGTCTAGCGGGAACAAGATAGAGACCCAGTACTTC
TRBD1	TRBV19	NA	TRBJ1-1	CASSRTGGFEAFF	TGTGCCAGTAGTAGGACAGGGGGATTTGAAGCTTTCTTT
NA	TRBV5-1	NA	TRBJ2-3	CASKRGEGTDTQYF	TGCGCCAGCAAGAGGGGAGAGGGCACAGATACGCAGTATTTT
NA	TRBV2	NA	TRBJ2-7	CASRRDGAYEQYF	TGTGCCAGCCGCCGGGACGGAGCCTACGAGCAGTACTTC
TRBD1	TRBV2	NA	TRBJ1-1	CASSPQGARTEAFF	TGTGCCAGCAGTCCACAGGGGGCGCGGACTGAAGCTTTCTTT
NA	TRBV6-6	few	TRBJ1-5	CASSWGSNQPQHF	TGTGCCAGCAGCTGGGGGAGCAATCAGCCCCAGCATTTT
NA	TRBV6-6	NA	TRBJ1-1	CASTQAPVPRGTEAFF	TGTGCCAGCACCCAGGCCCCAGTTCCCCGGGGCACTGAAGCTTTCTTT
NA	TRBV12-5	NA	TRBJ1-1	CASGLPPNEAFF	TGTGCTAGTGGTTTGCCCCCGAACGAAGCTTTCTTT
NA	TRBV10-3	NA	TRBJ2-7	CAISDPQEPYEQYF	TGTGCCATCAGTGACCCACAGGAGCCCTACGAGCAGTACTTC
NA	TRBV30	few	TRBJ1-4	CAWSRGAGEKLFF	TGTGCCTGGAGTCGAGGGGCGGGTGAAAAACTGTTTTTT
NA	TRBV6-6	NA	TRBJ2-7	CASSSRQSEYEQYF	TGTGCCAGCAGTTCTCGACAGTCAGAATACGAGCAGTACTTC
TRBD1	TRBV19	NA	TRBJ1-2	CASNLGTGGSVDGYTF	TGTGCCAGTAATCTCGGTACAGGGGGCTCCGTTGATGGCTACACCTTC
NA	TRBV18	NA	TRBJ2-5	CASSQDRNQETQYF	TGTGCCAGCTCCCAAGACAGAAACCAAGAGACCCAGTACTTC
NA	TRBV7-3	few	TRBJ2-1	CASSLTADNEQFF	TGTGCCAGCAGCTTAACTGCAGACAATGAGCAGTTCTTC